The clone carrying this TCR beta chain was counted a single time. Participants, roughly 18 to 90 years old, spanned some 23 US areas. The data are from a study of blood T cell repertoires in COVID-19. Measured with immunoSEQ multiplex PCR; TCRdb has only the in-frame clones, and not every one. This table holds about half a million clones, approximately 86% found once. The receptor's source is a woman aged 55-75 years who had recovered from COVID-19. Input material: PBMCs or T cells enriched from blood (not recorded which).

In DNA, the CDR3 is TGCAGCGCCCGGACAGGGTCGAGGGTCGCTGAAGCTTTCTTT. It specifies CSARTGSRVAEAFF. This chain connects TRBV29-1 to TRBJ1-1, with 8 bases identical to TRBD1. The ends lost 7 bases at V and 6 bases at J; junction bases unmatched: 13. This CDR3 spans 14 amino acids. The germline V gene encodes CDR1 SQVTM and CDR2 ANQGSEA.